This record looks at one T cell receptor beta chain sequence and its context. Its antigen is unidentified. These data are taken from a study of CD8 T cells in ankylosing spondylitis. Study outcomes and limitations: Clones linked to disease, bearing a CD8+ phenotype, were relatively rare in peripheral blood. Some motif variants had been reported before (in reactive arthritis synovial fluid and blood). Significant enrichment of disease-linked clones was reported in matched ankylosing spondylitis synovial fluid.

Researchers built TCR beta libraries using quantitative 5'-RACE with molecular barcodes. TCRdb analysed the 5' RACE reads with MiXCR anew, one entry per CDR3 protein. The sample has under 300,000 distinct CDR3 sequences, 18% seen once. CDR1 is SQVTM and CDR2 is ANQGSEA in the germline V gene. CDR3 size: 18 residues. V shed 4 bases and J shed 2 bases, with 25 bases lying between them. This chain uses TRBV29-1 with TRBJ2-3; D gene uncertain. The origin of this receptor is a male donor with ankylosing spondylitis or in good health (not recorded which). Sequenced input: blood, either unsorted or a sorted T cell fraction (not recorded which). CDR3 DNA sequence: TGCAGCGTTGGATCAGGACCGATCGGTCAAATGGTCACAGATACGCAGTATTTT. Translated: CSVGSGPIGQMVTDTQYF.